One T cell receptor beta chain is described in this entry. This record belongs to a study of blood T cells in healthy people across ages. The length of the CDR3 is 15 residues. Trimming shortened V by 0 bases and J by 6 bases, and 12 bases separated the two germline ends. Germline values: CDR1 SGDLS, CDR2 YYNGEE. Combining a sample-barcoded 5' primer with a J-beta primer mix, a second PCR ran for 7 to 11 cycles. Via MiXCR, TCRdb re-called the 5' RACE reads, giving one row per CDR3 protein. Of hundreds of thousands of distinct CDR3 sequences listed, about 45% are singletons. Each sample yielded at least 6 million isolated PBMCs.

Sequenced sample: blood. This sequence originates from an older man in good health. The chain recombines TRBV9 with TRBJ2-2; no reliable D call. The CDR3 DNA reads as TGTGCCAGCAGCGTAGGCCCGAACCCGGCCGGGGAGCTGTTTTTT. This sequence encodes CASSVGPNPAGELFF.